The 2 T cell receptor beta chains given below trace back to one sample, sequenced in a study of blood T cell repertoires in COVID-19. The assay was immunoSEQ multiplex PCR, and TCRdb's table has in-frame clones only and misses some. The sample yields about 99,000 clones, roughly four fifths seen once. Sequencing was performed on peripheral blood. Source of these receptors: a man in his fifties or sixties with acute or convalescent COVID-19.

The V and J genes are TRBV11-3 and TRBJ1-6; 10 positions agree with TRBD1. Trimming took 1 base from V and 7 from J; bases not matched to a gene: 4. In germline, CDR1 is SGHNT, CDR2 YENEEA. The CDR3 loop spans 16 amino acids. The CDR3 coding sequence is TGTGCCAGCAGCTTAGCAGCGGGACAGGGGAATTCACCCCTCCACTTT. Residues: CASSLAAGQGNSPLHF.

In DNA, the CDR3 is TGTGCCAGCCGTACCCAGGGCACCGGGGAGCTGTTTTTT. Its protein product is CASRTQGTGELFF. This sequence joins TRBV6-5 and TRBJ2-2; tentatively, D is TRBD1 (5 bases). The CDR3 has 13 residues. Germline CDR1 and CDR2: MNHEY and SVGAGI. V lost 8 bases to trimming and J lost 4 bases, with 11 bases between them.